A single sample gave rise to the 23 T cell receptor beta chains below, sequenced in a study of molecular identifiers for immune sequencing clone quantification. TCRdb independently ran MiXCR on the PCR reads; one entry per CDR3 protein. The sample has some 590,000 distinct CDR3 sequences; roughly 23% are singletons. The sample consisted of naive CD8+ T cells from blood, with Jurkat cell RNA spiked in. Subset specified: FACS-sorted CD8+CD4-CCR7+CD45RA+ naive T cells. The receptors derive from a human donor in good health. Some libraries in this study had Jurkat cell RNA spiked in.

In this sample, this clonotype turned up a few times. The CDR3 sequence is CASSWGGSDTEAFF. The DNA for the CDR3 is TGCGCCAGCAGCTGGGGCGGGTCAGACACTGAAGCTTTCTTT. The J gene is TRBJ1-1, the V gene TRBV5-1, with D possibly TRBD1 on 5 matching bases. This CDR3 has 14 amino acids. V was shortened by 3 bases and J by 3 bases, with 12 bases between the two germline ends. Per germline, CDR1 SGHRS and CDR2 YFSETQ.

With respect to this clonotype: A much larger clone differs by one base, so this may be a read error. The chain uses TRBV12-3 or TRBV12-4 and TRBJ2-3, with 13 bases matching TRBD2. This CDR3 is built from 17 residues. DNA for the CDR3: TGTGCCAGCAGTTCGCCTAGGACTAGCGGGGGAACAGATACGCGGTATTTT. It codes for CASSSPRTSGGTDTRYF.

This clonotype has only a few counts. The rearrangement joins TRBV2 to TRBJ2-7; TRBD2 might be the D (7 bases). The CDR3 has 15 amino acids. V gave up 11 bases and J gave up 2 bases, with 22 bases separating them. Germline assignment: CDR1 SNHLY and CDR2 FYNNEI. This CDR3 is CAGRSGGQRPYEQYF. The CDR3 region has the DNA TGTGCCGGCCGTTCCGGGGGGCAACGTCCCTACGAGCAGTACTTC.

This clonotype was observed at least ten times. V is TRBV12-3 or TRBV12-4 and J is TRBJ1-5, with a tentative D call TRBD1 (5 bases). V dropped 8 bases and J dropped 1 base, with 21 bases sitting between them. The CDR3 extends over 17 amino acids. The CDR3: CASAPGRGEGSNQPQHF. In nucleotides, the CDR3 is TGTGCCAGCGCACCGGGTCGAGGGGAGGGCAGCAATCAGCCCCAGCATTTT.

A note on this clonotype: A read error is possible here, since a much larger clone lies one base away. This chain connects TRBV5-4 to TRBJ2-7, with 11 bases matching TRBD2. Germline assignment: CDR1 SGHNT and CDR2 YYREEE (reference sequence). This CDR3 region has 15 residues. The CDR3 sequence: CGSSTFSGRADEQYF. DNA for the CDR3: TGTGGCAGCAGCACCTTTAGCGGGAGGGCCGACGAGCAGTACTTC.

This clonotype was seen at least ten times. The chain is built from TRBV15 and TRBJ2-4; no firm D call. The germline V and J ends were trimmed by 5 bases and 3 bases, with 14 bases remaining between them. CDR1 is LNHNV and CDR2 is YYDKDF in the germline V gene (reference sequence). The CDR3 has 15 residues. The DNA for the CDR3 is TGTGCCACCAGCGTAGCAATTACTGACAAAAACATTCAGTACTTC. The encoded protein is CATSVAITDKNIQYF.

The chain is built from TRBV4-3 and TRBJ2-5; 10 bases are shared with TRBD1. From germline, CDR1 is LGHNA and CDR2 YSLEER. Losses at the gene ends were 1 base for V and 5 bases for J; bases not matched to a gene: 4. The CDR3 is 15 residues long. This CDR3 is CASSQGDRGGETQYF. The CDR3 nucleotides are TGCGCCAGCAGCCAAGGGGACAGGGGAGGGGAGACCCAGTACTTC.

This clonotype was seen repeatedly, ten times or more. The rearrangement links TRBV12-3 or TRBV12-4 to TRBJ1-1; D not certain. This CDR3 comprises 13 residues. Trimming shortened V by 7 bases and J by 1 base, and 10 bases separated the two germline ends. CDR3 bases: TGTGCCAGCAAGCCTCTGGAGAACACTGAAGCTTTCTTT. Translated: CASKPLENTEAFF.

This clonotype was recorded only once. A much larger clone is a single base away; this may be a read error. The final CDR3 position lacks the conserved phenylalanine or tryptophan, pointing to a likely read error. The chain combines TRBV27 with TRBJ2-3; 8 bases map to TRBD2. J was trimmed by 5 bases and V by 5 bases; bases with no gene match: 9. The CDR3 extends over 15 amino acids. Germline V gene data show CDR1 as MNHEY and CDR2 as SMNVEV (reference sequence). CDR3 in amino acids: CASSLIAGPGDTQYS. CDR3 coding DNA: TGTGCCAGCAGTCTTATAGCGGGACCCGGAGATACGCAGTATTCT.

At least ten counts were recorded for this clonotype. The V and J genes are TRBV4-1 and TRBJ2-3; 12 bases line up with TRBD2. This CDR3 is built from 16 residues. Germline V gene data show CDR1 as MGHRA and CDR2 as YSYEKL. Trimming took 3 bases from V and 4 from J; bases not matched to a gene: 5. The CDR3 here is CASSHQTSGGADTQYF. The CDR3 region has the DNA TGCGCCAGCAGCCATCAGACTAGCGGGGGTGCAGATACGCAGTATTTT.

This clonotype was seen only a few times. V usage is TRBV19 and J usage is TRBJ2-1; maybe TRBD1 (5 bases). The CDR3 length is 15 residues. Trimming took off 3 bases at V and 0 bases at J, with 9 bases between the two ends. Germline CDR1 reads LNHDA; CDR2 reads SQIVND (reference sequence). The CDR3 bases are TGTGCCAGTAGTATGATGCAGGGCTCCTACAATGAGCAGTTCTTC. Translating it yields CASSMMQGSYNEQFF.

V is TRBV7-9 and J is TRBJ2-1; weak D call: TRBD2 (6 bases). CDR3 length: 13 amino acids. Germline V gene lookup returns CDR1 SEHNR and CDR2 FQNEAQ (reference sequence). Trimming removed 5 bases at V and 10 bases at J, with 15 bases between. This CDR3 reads CASSRTTSYEQFF. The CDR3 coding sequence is TGTGCCAGCAGCCGGACTACCTCCTACGAGCAGTTCTTC.

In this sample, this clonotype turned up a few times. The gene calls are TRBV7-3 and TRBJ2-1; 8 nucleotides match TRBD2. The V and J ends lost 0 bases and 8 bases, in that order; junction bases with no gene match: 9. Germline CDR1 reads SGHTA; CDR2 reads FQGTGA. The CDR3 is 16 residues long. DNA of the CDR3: TGTGCCAGCAGCTTAACGCCGGGAGGGCCAATCGATGAGCAGTTCTTC. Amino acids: CASSLTPGGPIDEQFF. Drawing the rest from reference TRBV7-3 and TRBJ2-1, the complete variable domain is GAGVSQTPSNKVTEKGKYVELRCDPISGHTALYWYRQSLGQGPEFLIYFQGTGAADDSGLPNDRFFAVRPEGSVSTLKIQRTERGDSAVYLCASSLTPGGPIDEQFFGPGTRLTVL.

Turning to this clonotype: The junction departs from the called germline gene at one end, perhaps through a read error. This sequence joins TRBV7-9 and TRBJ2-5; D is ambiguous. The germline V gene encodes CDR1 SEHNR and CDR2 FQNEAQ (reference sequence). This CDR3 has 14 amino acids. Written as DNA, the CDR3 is TGTGCCAGCAGCTTAGAGCTAGTCTCAGAGAGCCAGTACTTC. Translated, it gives CASSLELVSESQYF.

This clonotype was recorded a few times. In nucleotides, the CDR3 is TGTGCCAGCAGTTTAATTGCGGGACTCGAGCAGTACTTC. This sequence encodes CASSLIAGLEQYF. The chain couples TRBV27 to TRBJ2-7, with D tentatively TRBD2 (6 bases). Germline assignment: CDR1 MNHEY and CDR2 SMNVEV (reference sequence). This CDR3 spans 13 amino acids. V was clipped by 2 bases and J by 6 bases, with 11 bases between them.

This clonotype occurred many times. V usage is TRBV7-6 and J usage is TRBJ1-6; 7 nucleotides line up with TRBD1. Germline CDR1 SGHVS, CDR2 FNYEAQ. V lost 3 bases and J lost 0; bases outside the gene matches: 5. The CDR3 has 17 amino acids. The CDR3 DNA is TGTGCCAGCAGCTTCGGGACAGTCGGCTCCTATAATTCACCCCTCCACTTT. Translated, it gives CASSFGTVGSYNSPLHF.

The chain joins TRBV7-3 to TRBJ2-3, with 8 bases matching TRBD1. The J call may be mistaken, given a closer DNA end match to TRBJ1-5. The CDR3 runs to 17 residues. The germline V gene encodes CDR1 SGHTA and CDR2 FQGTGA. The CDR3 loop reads CASSLNHRGVSTDTQHF. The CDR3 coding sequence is TGTGCCAGCAGCTTAAATCACAGGGGGGTTAGCACAGATACGCAGCATTTT.

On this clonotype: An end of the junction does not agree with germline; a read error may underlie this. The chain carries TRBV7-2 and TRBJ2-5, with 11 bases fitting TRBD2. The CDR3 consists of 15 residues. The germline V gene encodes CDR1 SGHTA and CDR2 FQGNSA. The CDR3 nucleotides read TGCGCCAGCAATAGCGGGAGGGCCCTTTGGGAGACCCAGTACTTC. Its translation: CASNSGRALWETQYF. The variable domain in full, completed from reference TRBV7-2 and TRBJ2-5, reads GAGVSQSPSNKVTEKGKDVELRCDPISGHTALYWYRQSLGQGLEFLIYFQGNSAPDKSGLPSDRFSAERTGGSVSTLTIQRTQQEDSAVYLCASNSGRALWETQYFGPGTRLLVL.

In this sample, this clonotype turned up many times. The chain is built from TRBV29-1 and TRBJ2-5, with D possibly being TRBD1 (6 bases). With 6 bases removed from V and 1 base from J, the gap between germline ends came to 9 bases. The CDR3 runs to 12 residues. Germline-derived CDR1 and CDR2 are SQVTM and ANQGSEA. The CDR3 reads CSVEDSQETQYF. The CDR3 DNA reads TGCAGCGTCGAGGACAGCCAAGAGACCCAGTACTTC.

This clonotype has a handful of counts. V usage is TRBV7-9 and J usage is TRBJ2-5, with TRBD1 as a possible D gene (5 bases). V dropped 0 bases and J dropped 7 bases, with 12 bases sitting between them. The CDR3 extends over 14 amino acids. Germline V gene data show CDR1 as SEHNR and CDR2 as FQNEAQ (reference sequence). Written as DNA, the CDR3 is TGTGCCAGCAGCTTAGCGCTAGGGGAAGGGACCCAGTACTTC. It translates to CASSLALGEGTQYF.

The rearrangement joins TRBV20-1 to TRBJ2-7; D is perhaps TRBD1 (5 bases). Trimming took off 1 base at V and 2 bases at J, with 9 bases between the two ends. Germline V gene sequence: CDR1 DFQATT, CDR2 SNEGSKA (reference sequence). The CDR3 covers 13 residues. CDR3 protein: CSARGIGAYEQYF. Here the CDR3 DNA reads TGCAGTGCTAGAGGGATAGGGGCCTACGAGCAGTACTTC.

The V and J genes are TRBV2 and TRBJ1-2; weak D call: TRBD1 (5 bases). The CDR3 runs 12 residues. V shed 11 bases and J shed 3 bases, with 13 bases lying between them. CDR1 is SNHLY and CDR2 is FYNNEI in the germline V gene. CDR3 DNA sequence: TGTGCCGGGGGGGACGGATACTATGGCTACACCTTC. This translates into CAGGDGYYGYTF. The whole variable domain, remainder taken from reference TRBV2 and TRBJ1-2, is EPEVTQTPSHQVTQMGQEVILRCVPISNHLYFYWYRQILGQKVEFLVSFYNNEISEKSEIFDDQFSVERPDGSNFTLKIRSTKLEDSAMYFCAGGDGYYGYTFGSGTRLTVV.

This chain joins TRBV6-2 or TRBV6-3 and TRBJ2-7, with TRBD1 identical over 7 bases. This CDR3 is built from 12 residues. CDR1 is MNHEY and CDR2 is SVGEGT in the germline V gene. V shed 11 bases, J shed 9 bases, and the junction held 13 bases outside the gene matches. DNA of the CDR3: TGTGCCGGCAAACTACAGGGGTTCGGGCAGTACTTC. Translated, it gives CAGKLQGFGQYF.